The present T cell receptor beta chain was sequenced within a study of OX40 agonist ivuxolimab in advanced cancers. The ends were cut back, 0 bases at V and 7 bases at J, with 13 bases in the middle. The germline gives CDR1 SGHVS, CDR2 FQNEAQ. The CDR3 length is 15 residues. Study observations and caveats: Doses of 0.1 to 3.0 mg/kg were accompanied by clonal expansion of CD4+ and CD8+ blood T cells by week 6. Antigen specificity was not determined for the expanded peripheral T cells.

Autoimmune disease history or systemic immunosuppression led to patient exclusion. Here immunoSEQ multiplex PCR was the method, and the copy in TCRdb shows in-frame clones only, minus some. Of 55,000 to 65,000 clones listed, about 86% are singletons. In regard to this clone: The target antigen is unknown.

This clonotype originated in an adult with an advanced solid tumor such as melanoma, head and neck, liver or kidney cancer. Specimen: CD4+ or CD8+ T cells sorted from blood, collected in a trial of the OX40 agonist ivuxolimab. The rearrangement joins TRBV7-8 to TRBJ1-5, with TRBD1 as a possible D gene (5 bases). Written as DNA, the CDR3 is TGTGCCAGCAGCTTAGCCCGGCAGGGCGTGCAGCCCCAGCATTTT. It specifies CASSLARQGVQPQHF.